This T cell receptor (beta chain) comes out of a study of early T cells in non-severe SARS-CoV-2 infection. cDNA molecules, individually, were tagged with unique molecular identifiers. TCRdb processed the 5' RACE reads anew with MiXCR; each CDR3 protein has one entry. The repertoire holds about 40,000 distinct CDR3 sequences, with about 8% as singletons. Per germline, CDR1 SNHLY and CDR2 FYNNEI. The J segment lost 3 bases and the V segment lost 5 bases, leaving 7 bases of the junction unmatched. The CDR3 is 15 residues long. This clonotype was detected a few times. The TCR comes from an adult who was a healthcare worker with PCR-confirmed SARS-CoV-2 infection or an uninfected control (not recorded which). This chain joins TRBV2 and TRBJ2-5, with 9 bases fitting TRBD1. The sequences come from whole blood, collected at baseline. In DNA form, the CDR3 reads TGTGCCAGCAGTAGGGACAGGGTTGTTGAAGAGACCCAGTACTTC. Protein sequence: CASSRDRVVEETQYF.